The clone carrying this T cell receptor (beta chain) was found a few times. Its target is not known. The study ran its PCR with 60 Vbeta and 13 Jbeta primers. The method was immunoSEQ multiplex PCR; TCRdb's version includes in-frame clones alone and lacks a portion of them. The data hold 35,000 to 50,000 clones, with approximately 63% observed a single time. The entry originates in a study of cytomegalovirus exposure and HLA in healthy donors. Broader study findings: In a later analysis, TCR association rates varied by HLA locus: DRB1 most, HLA-C fewest. Across donors, most TCRs were seen rarely, yet some public ones were widespread.

The length of the CDR3 is 15 residues. With 4 bases removed from V and 7 bases from J, the gap between germline ends came to 19 bases. Germline CDR1 is SGHDN and CDR2 is FVKESK. This receptor was identified in a man aged 40-55 years in good health and CMV-seronegative. This chain links TRBV14 with TRBJ1-2; tentative D call: TRBD1 (5 bases). The sequenced material came from PBMCs. This CDR3 reads CASSPSFQGTSGYTF. The DNA for the CDR3 is TGTGCCAGCAGCCCAAGTTTCCAGGGAACTTCTGGCTACACCTTC.